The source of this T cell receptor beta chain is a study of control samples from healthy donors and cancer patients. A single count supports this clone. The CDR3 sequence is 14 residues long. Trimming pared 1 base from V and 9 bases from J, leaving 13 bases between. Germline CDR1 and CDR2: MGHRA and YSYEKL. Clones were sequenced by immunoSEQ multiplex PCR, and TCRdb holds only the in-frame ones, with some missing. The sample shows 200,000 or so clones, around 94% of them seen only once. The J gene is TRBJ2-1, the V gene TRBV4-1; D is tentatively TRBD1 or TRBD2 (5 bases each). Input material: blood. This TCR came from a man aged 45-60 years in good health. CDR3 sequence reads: CASSQVRGAVEQFF. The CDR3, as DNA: TGCGCCAGCAGCCAAGTCCGAGGGGCGGTTGAGCAGTTCTTC.